What follows are 9 T cell receptor beta chains derived from one specimen sequenced in a study of cytomegalovirus exposure and HLA in healthy donors (dated by TCRdb to the late 2010s). Library generation was performed with the immunoSEQ multiplex PCR assay. For the multiplex PCR, a mixture combining 60 forward primers for TCR Vbeta segments and 13 reverse primers for TCR Jbeta segments was used. Held by TCRdb, this immuneACCESS table contains in-frame sequences only and omits some clones. Under half of the omission traces to an unresolved V gene where checked; the cause of the rest is unknown. The sample table lists some 150,000 clones, about four fifths of them with a count of one. The ten largest clones capture under 6% of the sample. Input material: PBMCs. These receptors all come from a man aged 25-45 years in good health and CMV-seronegative.

The chain uses TRBV5-1 and TRBJ2-7; TRBD2 aligns across 8 bases. Germline V gives CDR1 SGHRS, CDR2 YFSETQ. The junction had 7 bases not matched to a gene; V was cut back by 4 bases and J by 1 base. This CDR3 comprises 15 residues. The CDR3 spells CASSLTSGLSYEQYF. The CDR3 bases are TGCGCCAGCAGCCTCACTAGCGGACTTTCCTACGAGCAGTACTTC.

The chain employs TRBV7-3 and TRBJ1-6, with D possibly matching TRBD1 (6 bases). This CDR3 is 14 amino acids long. Germline CDR1 and CDR2: SGHTA and FQGTGA. V was pared by 5 bases and J by 8 bases, with 13 bases between. The CDR3 region has the DNA TGTGCCAGCAGCGAGGGGGTCCTGGATTCACCCCTCCACTTT. Translated: CASSEGVLDSPLHF.

The J gene is TRBJ2-1, the V gene TRBV19; 11 bases are a match to TRBD2. Germline CDR1 LNHDA, CDR2 SQIVND (reference sequence). The CDR3 is made up of 16 amino acids. Unmatched junction bases numbered 4, after V lost 0 bases and J lost 6 bases. CDR3 sequence (DNA): TGTGCCAGTAGTATAGATAATAGCGGGAGGGTCAATGAGCAGTTCTTC. Protein sequence: CASSIDNSGRVNEQFF.

The chain combines TRBV5-1 with TRBJ1-2; D may be TRBD1 (5 bases). The CDR3 runs to 13 residues. Germline V gene lookup returns CDR1 SGHRS and CDR2 YFSETQ. The germline V and J ends were trimmed by 4 bases and 4 bases, with 11 bases remaining between them. The CDR3 DNA is TGCGCCAGCAGCCCCGGGGGGATCTATGGCTACACCTTC. Its protein product is CASSPGGIYGYTF.

The chain recombines TRBV4-3 with TRBJ1-2; D is perhaps TRBD1 (6 bases). There are 17 residues in the CDR3. Germline loops: CDR1 LGHNA, CDR2 YSLEER. V was clipped by 0 bases and J by 4 bases, with 18 bases between them. This chain's CDR3 is CASSQDVRTASLYGYTF. The CDR3 DNA reads as TGCGCCAGCAGCCAAGATGTCCGGACAGCCTCTCTCTATGGCTACACCTTC.

This clone was seen only once. The chain combines TRBV28 with TRBJ2-3; 12 nucleotides align to TRBD2. From germline, CDR1 is MDHEN and CDR2 SYDVKM. Trimming removed 6 bases from V and 4 bases from J; junction bases left unmatched: 2. This CDR3 is built from 14 residues. CDR3 region: CASRRLAGADTQYF. DNA of the CDR3: TGTGCCAGCAGAAGACTAGCGGGAGCAGATACGCAGTATTTT.

The table lists this clone with a count of one. The J gene is TRBJ2-7, the V gene TRBV11-2; D is perhaps TRBD2 (5 bases). Germline V lookup: CDR1 SGHAT, CDR2 FQNNGV. V was trimmed by 2 bases and J by 1 base, leaving 12 bases between them. The CDR3 runs 15 residues. CDR3 in DNA: TGTGCCAGCAGCTTACTCATAAGGGAGTCCTACGAGCAGTACTTC. It specifies CASSLLIRESYEQYF.

CDR3 residues: CASSTDSLAYNEQFF. In DNA, the CDR3 is TGTGCCAGCAGCACGGACTCCCTGGCCTACAATGAGCAGTTCTTC. The V gene is TRBV5-4, the J gene TRBJ2-1; D may be TRBD2 (5 bases). CDR3 length equals 15 residues. V dropped 4 bases and J dropped 2 bases, with 13 bases sitting between them. Germline V gene lookup returns CDR1 SGHNT and CDR2 YYREEE (reference sequence).

This clone has a single count. J is TRBJ2-7 and V is TRBV19; D gene uncertain. The germline CDR1 and CDR2 sequences are LNHDA and SQIVND (reference sequence). This CDR3 contains 12 residues. V lost 8 bases, J lost 3 bases, and 11 bases lay in between. The CDR3 sequence is CASSNGYYEQYF. In DNA form, the CDR3 reads TGTGCCAGTTCTAACGGGTACTACGAGCAGTACTTC.